Ten or more counts support the clone carrying this TCR beta chain. Antigen unknown. Researchers took RNA transcripts and amplified the TCR beta CDR3 regions from them. Using the HTBI primer set, a first-round RT-PCR was run on the TCR CDR3. TCRdb re-called the multiplex PCR reads through MiXCR, storing one row per CDR3 protein. The sample has hundreds of thousands of distinct CDR3 sequences; over 10% are singletons. Calling Graves' hyperthyroidism stable meant ophthalmopathy did not progress within 18 months. Patients aged 18 to 65 had newly diagnosed hyperthyroidism of under 2 months' duration. The CDR3 totals 15 residues. Germline loops: CDR1 DFQATT, CDR2 SNEGSKA (reference sequence). V lost 4 bases to trimming and J lost 0 bases; unmatched junction nucleotides: 6. The data stem from a study of T cells in Graves' hyperthyroidism and ophthalmopathy. Study-level background: The blood sample was taken at first diagnosis, before treatment began. Whole-study findings and limits: Peripheral blood also featured most of the thyroid clonotypes expanded above 0.001.

The chain uses TRBV20-1 and TRBJ2-5; TRBD1 agrees at 9 bases. This TCR came from a woman aged 18-29 years with Graves' hyperthyroidism. The specimen was blood. The CDR3 protein is CSANTDRGYQETQYF. The CDR3 DNA sequence: TGCAGTGCTAATACCGACAGGGGGTACCAAGAGACCCAGTACTTC.